A selection of T cell receptor beta chains follows, all from one sample in a study of cytomegalovirus exposure and HLA in healthy donors. Sequencing was performed with immunoSEQ multiplex PCR; in TCRdb, only in-frame clones are kept and a portion is missing. The sample records approximately 93,000 clones, approximately 72% being singletons. The sample taken for sequencing was PBMCs. These receptors all stem from a woman in her thirties or forties in good health and CMV-seronegative. Both conserved end residues are part of each CDR3. The order of the fields is V gene, D gene, clone size, CDR3 protein. A D gene is named only where the DNA matches it firmly. Size tells how often a clone was seen (once, few, many) or the class of an expanded clone, and some rows leave it out.

v_call: TRBV6-6; d_call: .; clone_size: .; cdr3_aa: CASSLDRSEQYF
v_call: TRBV29-1; d_call: .; clone_size: .; cdr3_aa: CSVATGIPEAFF
v_call: TRBV5-1; d_call: .; clone_size: .; cdr3_aa: CASSLVSVNTEAFF
v_call: TRBV30; d_call: .; clone_size: once; cdr3_aa: CAWSFERTGNEKLFF
v_call: TRBV5-1; d_call: TRBD1; clone_size: .; cdr3_aa: CASSTRQGTTYTF
v_call: TRBV28; d_call: TRBD1; clone_size: .; cdr3_aa: CASGTGPGAGYTF
v_call: TRBV7-9; d_call: TRBD1; clone_size: .; cdr3_aa: CASSLPQGRNTEAFF
v_call: TRBV6-5; d_call: .; clone_size: .; cdr3_aa: CASSRGGRSGYTF
v_call: TRBV5-1; d_call: .; clone_size: few; cdr3_aa: CASSSTADYEQYF
v_call: TRBV6-5; d_call: TRBD1; clone_size: .; cdr3_aa: CASSPGGWNSPLHF
v_call: TRBV7-8; d_call: .; clone_size: .; cdr3_aa: CASSSPRGTEAFF
v_call: TRBV9; d_call: TRBD1; clone_size: .; cdr3_aa: CASSVTADRETQYF
v_call: TRBV5-6; d_call: .; clone_size: .; cdr3_aa: CASSLAGGFNEKLFF
v_call: TRBV28; d_call: TRBD1; clone_size: once; cdr3_aa: CASSLFRGTGDEQYF
v_call: TRBV19; d_call: TRBD2; clone_size: .; cdr3_aa: CASMGGSADTQYF
v_call: TRBV5-1; d_call: .; clone_size: .; cdr3_aa: CASSLIGPNTGELFF
v_call: TRBV28; d_call: TRBD2; clone_size: .; cdr3_aa: CASSLSLAGGPQETQYF
v_call: TRBV7-9; d_call: TRBD1; clone_size: .; cdr3_aa: CASSSYRGRATNEKLFF
v_call: TRBV10-1; d_call: TRBD1; clone_size: .; cdr3_aa: CASSESGGFGGGQGTEAFF
v_call: TRBV11-3; d_call: TRBD2; clone_size: .; cdr3_aa: CASSTRLAGEGEQFF
v_call: TRBV18; d_call: .; clone_size: .; cdr3_aa: CASSLQGMESEQYF
v_call: TRBV11-2; d_call: TRBD1; clone_size: .; cdr3_aa: CASRQTGANTGELFF
v_call: TRBV25-1; d_call: .; clone_size: .; cdr3_aa: CASSDRLGFTGTGELFF
v_call: TRBV10-3; d_call: TRBD2; clone_size: .; cdr3_aa: CAIQGRAGPDSTDTQYF
v_call: TRBV19; d_call: .; clone_size: .; cdr3_aa: CASSRGLTYEQYF
v_call: TRBV27; d_call: .; clone_size: .; cdr3_aa: CASSLWGLSSGANVLTF
v_call: TRBV7-2; d_call: TRBD1; clone_size: .; cdr3_aa: CASSHYIQQGQDTQYF
v_call: TRBV4-2; d_call: .; clone_size: few; cdr3_aa: CASSPTGNEKLFF
v_call: TRBV7-8; d_call: .; clone_size: once; cdr3_aa: CASSEAGLDQPQHF
v_call: TRBV29-1; d_call: TRBD1; clone_size: .; cdr3_aa: CSVESTGAYGYTF
v_call: TRBV5-6; d_call: TRBD1; clone_size: .; cdr3_aa: CASSLPGQSYNEQFF
v_call: TRBV7-9; d_call: .; clone_size: .; cdr3_aa: CASSLISGEKLFF